Reported below is one TCR beta chain. Some clones are missing from TCRdb's copy, which holds only in-frame ones; the method was immunoSEQ multiplex PCR. The sample lists 9,500 to 15,000 clones; 75% to 85% were seen once. Time point denoted: neoterminal ileum biopsy at postoperative endoscopy, about 6 months after surgery. The sample comes from a study of T cell repertoires in ileal Crohn's disease. Germline assignment: CDR1 SGDLS and CDR2 YYNGEE. Trimming removed 3 bases at V and 5 bases at J, with 12 bases between. This CDR3 contains 13 residues. This chain uses TRBV9 with TRBJ2-7; weak D call: TRBD2 (6 bases). The sample taken for sequencing was ileal tissue. The clonotype originates from an adult with Crohn's disease. This chain's CDR3 is CASSEAWGDEQYF. In DNA form, the CDR3 reads TGTGCCAGCAGCGAGGCCTGGGGGGACGAGCAGTACTTC. Full variable domain (outside the CDR3, taken from reference TRBV9 and TRBJ2-7): DSGVTQTPKHLITATGQRVTLRCSPRSGDLSVYWYQQSLDQGLQFLIQYYNGEERAKGNILERFSAQQFPDLHSELNLSSLELGDSALYFCASSEAWGDEQYFGPGTRLTVT.